This record concerns one T cell receptor (beta chain) sequence. Its antigen is unknown. The PCR had 60 Vbeta and 13 Jbeta primers. Assay used: immunoSEQ multiplex PCR; TCRdb lists only in-frame clones, some missing. The data hold about 150,000 clones, with 80% to 90% observed a single time. V was pared by 4 bases and J by 4 bases, with 6 bases of the junction left unmatched. Germline V gene data show CDR1 as MRHNA and CDR2 as SNTAGT. This CDR3 has 15 residues. These data are taken from a study of cytomegalovirus exposure and HLA in healthy donors. Study-wide results and limits: Later work found most CMV-associated TCR beta chains apparently HLA-restricted.

The chain combines TRBV6-4 with TRBJ2-2; 7 bases are a match to TRBD1. The receptor's source is a woman aged 40-49 years in good health and CMV-seropositive. The sample comprised PBMCs. The CDR3 loop is CASSGDRAGTGELFF. Here the CDR3 DNA reads TGTGCCAGCAGTGGAGACAGGGCGGGCACCGGGGAGCTGTTTTTT.